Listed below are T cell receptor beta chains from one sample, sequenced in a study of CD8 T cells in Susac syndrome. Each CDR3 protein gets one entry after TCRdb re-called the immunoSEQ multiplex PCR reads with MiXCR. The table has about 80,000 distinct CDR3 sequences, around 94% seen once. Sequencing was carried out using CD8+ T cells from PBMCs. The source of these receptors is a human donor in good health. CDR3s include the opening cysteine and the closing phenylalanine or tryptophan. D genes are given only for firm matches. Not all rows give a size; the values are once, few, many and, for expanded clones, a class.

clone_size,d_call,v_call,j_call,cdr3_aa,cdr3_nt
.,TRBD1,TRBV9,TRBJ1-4,CASSRDRAPSSEKLFF,TGTGCCAGCAGCCGGGACAGGGCGCCGAGTAGTGAAAAACTGTTTTTT
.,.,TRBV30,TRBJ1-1,CAWSVSWNTEAFF,TGTGCCTGGAGTGTTAGTTGGAACACTGAAGCTTTCTTT
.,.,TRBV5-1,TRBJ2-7,CASSLASLWDEQYF,TGCGCCAGCAGCTTGGCATCGTTATGGGACGAGCAGTACTTC
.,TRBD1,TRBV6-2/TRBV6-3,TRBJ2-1,CASRPAGGDRSYNEQFF,TGTGCCAGCAGACCCGCCGGAGGGGACAGGTCCTACAATGAGCAGTTCTTC
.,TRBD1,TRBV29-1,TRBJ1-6,CSVAGQGGSPLHF,TGCAGCGTTGCGGGACAGGGTGGTTCACCCCTCCACTTT
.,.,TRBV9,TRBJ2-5,CASSDRYQETQYF,TGTGCCAGCAGCGACAGGTACCAAGAGACCCAGTACTTC
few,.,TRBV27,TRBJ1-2,CASSSGEGYTF,TGTGCCAGCAGTTCCGGGGAAGGCTACACCTTC
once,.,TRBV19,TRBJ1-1,CASRSREGPPNTEAFF,TGTGCCAGTAGATCTAGAGAGGGGCCGCCGAATACTGAAGCTTTCTTT
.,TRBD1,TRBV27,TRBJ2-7,CASSLTTDRGPIF,TGTGCCAGCAGTCTAACCACCGACAGGGGGCCTATCTTC
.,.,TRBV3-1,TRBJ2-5,CASSQVGKRETQYF,TGTGCCAGCAGCCAAGTTGGCAAACGGGAGACCCAGTACTTC
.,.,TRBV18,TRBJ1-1,CASSLRGRPEAFF,TGTGCCAGCTCACTCAGAGGGCGCCCTGAAGCTTTCTTT
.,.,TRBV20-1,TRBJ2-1,CSAREGGLGNEQFF,TGCAGTGCTAGAGAGGGTGGATTAGGAAATGAGCAGTTCTTC
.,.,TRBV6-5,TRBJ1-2,CASSYGAVYGYTF,TGTGCCAGCAGTTACGGGGCCGTTTATGGCTACACCTTC
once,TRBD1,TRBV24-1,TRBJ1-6,CATSEPSGTDNSPLHF,TGTGCCACCAGTGAGCCCTCCGGGACAGATAATTCACCCCTCCACTTT
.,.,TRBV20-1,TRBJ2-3,CSAMGWGRESDTQYF,TGCAGTGCAATGGGATGGGGACGCGAGTCGGATACGCAGTATTTT
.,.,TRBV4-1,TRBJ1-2,CASSQGTANYGYTF,TGCGCCAGCAGCCAAGGGACAGCCAACTATGGCTACACCTTC
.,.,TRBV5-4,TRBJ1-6,CASSFAAGTRNSPLHF,TGTGCCAGCAGCTTTGCCGCCGGGACGCGGAATTCACCCCTCCACTTT
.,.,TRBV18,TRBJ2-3,CASSPRFDEALDADTQYF,TGTGCCAGCTCACCGAGGTTCGACGAAGCTCTGGACGCAGATACGCAGTATTTT
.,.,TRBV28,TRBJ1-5,CASSPQGGSNQPQHF,TGTGCCAGCAGTCCCCAAGGGGGTAGCAATCAGCCCCAGCATTTT
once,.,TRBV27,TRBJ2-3,CASSLMVSSTDTQYF,TGTGCCAGCAGTTTAATGGTGTCGAGCACAGATACGCAGTATTTT
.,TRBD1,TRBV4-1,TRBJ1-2,CASSPRQGANGYTF,TGCGCCAGCAGCCCCCGACAGGGAGCCAATGGCTACACCTTC
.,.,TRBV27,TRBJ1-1,CASISNTEAFF,TGTGCCAGCATAAGTAACACTGAAGCTTTCTTT
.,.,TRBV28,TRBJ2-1,CASSPNPTVYNEQFF,TGTGCCAGCAGTCCCAACCCGACTGTATACAATGAGCAGTTCTTC
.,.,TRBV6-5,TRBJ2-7,CASTSLRTYEQYF,TGTGCCAGCACCTCACTACGGACCTACGAGCAGTACTTC
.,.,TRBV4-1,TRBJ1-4,CASSQDYGREGEKLFF,TGCGCCAGCAGCCAAGATTATGGCAGGGAAGGAGAAAAACTGTTTTTT
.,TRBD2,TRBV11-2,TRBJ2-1,CASSPRTSGRSYNEQFF,TGTGCCAGCAGCCCGAGGACTAGCGGGAGATCCTACAATGAGCAGTTCTTC
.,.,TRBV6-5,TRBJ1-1,CASSYGTGEAFF,TGTGCCAGCAGTTACGGAACAGGGGAAGCTTTCTTT
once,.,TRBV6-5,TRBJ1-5,CASSRDGWGQPQHF,TGTGCCAGCAGTCGGGACGGATGGGGTCAGCCCCAGCATTTT
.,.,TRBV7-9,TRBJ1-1,CASSLAAEKYTEAFF,TGTGCCAGCAGCTTAGCGGCAGAGAAGTACACTGAAGCTTTCTTT
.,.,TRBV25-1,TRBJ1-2,CASSEFFGSDYGYTF,TGTGCCAGCAGTGAATTTTTCGGTTCTGACTATGGCTACACCTTC
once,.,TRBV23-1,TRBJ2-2,CASSPRGLNTGELFF,TGCGCCAGCAGTCCGCGGGGCCTTAACACCGGGGAGCTGTTTTTT
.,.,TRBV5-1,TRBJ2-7,CASSLARTGRGYEQYF,TGCGCCAGCAGCTTGGCCCGGACAGGGAGGGGCTACGAGCAGTACTTC
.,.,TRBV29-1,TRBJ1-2,CSVDSYTF,TGCAGCGTCGATAGCTACACCTTC
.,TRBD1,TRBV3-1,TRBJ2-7,CASERQGSYEQYF,TGTGCCAGCGAGAGACAGGGATCCTACGAGCAGTACTTC
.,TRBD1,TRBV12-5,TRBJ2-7,CASGFPATGALEQYF,TGTGCTAGTGGTTTCCCCGCGACAGGGGCCCTCGAGCAGTACTTC
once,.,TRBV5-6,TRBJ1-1,CASSSIRDTNTEAFF,TGTGCCAGCAGCTCCATAAGGGACACGAACACTGAAGCTTTCTTT
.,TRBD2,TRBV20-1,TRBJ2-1,CSAISASGRFNEQFF,TGCAGTGCTATAAGCGCTAGCGGGAGATTCAATGAGCAGTTCTTC
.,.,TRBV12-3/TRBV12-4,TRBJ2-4,CASGWRNIQYF,TGTGCCAGCGGGTGGAGGAACATTCAGTACTTC
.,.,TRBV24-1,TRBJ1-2,CATSDLSQNYGYTF,TGTGCCACCAGTGATTTGTCACAGAACTATGGCTACACCTTC
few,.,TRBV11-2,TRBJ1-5,CASSPDGADYQPQHF,TGTGCCAGCAGCCCAGACGGGGCCGATTACCAGCCCCAGCATTTT
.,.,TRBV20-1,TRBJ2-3,CSARDPLEGVTDTQYF,TGCAGTGCTAGAGACCCGTTGGAGGGAGTGACAGATACGCAGTATTTT
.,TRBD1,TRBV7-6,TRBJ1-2,CASSLAPGQGSGYTF,TGTGCCAGCAGCTTAGCCCCCGGACAGGGCTCCGGCTACACCTTC
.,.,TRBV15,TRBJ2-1,CATSRGGIAYNEQFF,TGTGCCACCAGCAGAGGGGGAATTGCCTACAATGAGCAGTTCTTC
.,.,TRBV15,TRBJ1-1,CATSRSGPGTEAFF,TGTGCCACCAGCAGATCGGGCCCGGGCACTGAAGCTTTCTTT
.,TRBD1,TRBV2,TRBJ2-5,CATRTGIETQYF,TGTGCCACCAGGACAGGGATTGAGACCCAGTACTTC
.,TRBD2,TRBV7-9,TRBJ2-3,CASSLGGRATDTQYF,TGTGCCAGCAGCTTAGGCGGGAGGGCGACAGATACGCAGTATTTT
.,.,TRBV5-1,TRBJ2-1,CASRAPGYNEQFF,TGCGCCAGCCGGGCACCGGGCTACAATGAACAGTTCTTC
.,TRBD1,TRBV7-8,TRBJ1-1,CASRTPGQGANTEAFF,TGTGCCAGCAGGACACCGGGACAGGGGGCTAACACTGAAGCTTTCTTT
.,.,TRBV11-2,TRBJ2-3,CASSAEGASADTQYF,TGTGCCAGCAGCGCCGAAGGCGCTAGCGCCGATACGCAGTATTTT
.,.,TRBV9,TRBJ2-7,CASSVGSSTSYEQYF,TGTGCCAGCAGCGTAGGGTCCAGTACCTCCTACGAGCAGTACTTC
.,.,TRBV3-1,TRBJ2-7,CASSQAPRGEQYF,TGTGCCAGCAGCCAGGCCCCGAGGGGCGAGCAGTACTTC
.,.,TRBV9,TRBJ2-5,CASSVQGETQYF,TGTGCCAGCAGCGTACAGGGGGAGACCCAGTACTTC
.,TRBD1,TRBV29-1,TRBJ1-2,CSVEETGLKF,TGCAGCGTTGAAGAGACAGGGCTAAAGTTC